This T cell receptor (beta chain) was sequenced during a study of identical twins. TCRdb re-derived calls from the 5' RACE reads in MiXCR, one entry per CDR3 protein. Of about 520,000 distinct CDR3 sequences listed, roughly 21% are singletons. This clonotype was counted between two and nine times. CDR1 is MNHEY and CDR2 is SVGAGI in the germline V gene. CDR3 size: 15 residues. V lost 4 bases and J lost 3; bases outside the gene matches: 7. The sample also formed part of further work on T cells expressing NK-cell markers.

Sequences were obtained from CD4+ T cells sorted from blood. The chain carries TRBV6-5 and TRBJ2-7; 9 bases are a match to TRBD2. The clonotype comes from a woman younger than 35 in good health. CDR3 in DNA: TGTGCCAGCAGTTTTAGCGGGGGCCTTCGCTACGAGCAGTACTTC. Protein sequence: CASSFSGGLRYEQYF.